Following are 18 T cell receptor beta chains from one sample sequenced in a study of T cells in Graves' hyperthyroidism and ophthalmopathy. Using RNA transcripts as the source, TCR beta CDR3 regions were amplified. RT-PCR in the first round (using the HTBI primer set) targeted the TCR CDR3. TCRdb re-called the multiplex PCR reads through MiXCR, storing one row per CDR3 protein. The table lists approximately 360,000 distinct CDR3 sequences, 25% of them singletons, with about 70% in the top ten. Sequencing was done on a sample of blood. All receptors derive from a middle-aged man with Graves' hyperthyroidism.

The CDR3 DNA reads as TGCAGCGTTGTCGGATTGGGGCGGGAGCAGTTCTTC. It translates to CSVVGLGREQFF. The chain uses TRBV29-1 and TRBJ2-1; D is possibly TRBD1 (5 bases). The V end lost 4 bases, the J end lost 10 bases, and 14 bases lay between the germline ends. This CDR3 has 12 residues. CDR1 SQVTM and CDR2 ANQGSEA come from the germline V gene.

This clonotype was seen many times. This rearrangement joins TRBV11-3 to TRBJ2-1; TRBD2 might be the D (5 bases). The CDR3 sequence is 15 residues long. Germline lookup yields CDR1 SGHNT and CDR2 YENEEA. V was cut by 3 bases and J by 1 base, with 10 bases left in between. CDR3 loop: CASSFEVASYNEQFF. The CDR3 DNA is TGTGCCAGCAGCTTCGAGGTAGCGTCCTACAATGAGCAGTTCTTC.

The chain carries TRBV19 and TRBJ2-5; 11 nucleotides align to TRBD1. Germline CDR1 and CDR2: LNHDA and SQIVND (reference sequence). The ends lost 6 bases at V and 5 bases at J; junction bases unmatched: 5. There are 14 residues in the CDR3. DNA for the CDR3: TGTGCCAGTAGAGGACAGGGGGCCATTGAGACCCAGTACTTC. It yields the protein CASRGQGAIETQYF.

This clonotype was picked up a small number of times. The chain has TRBV2 and TRBJ2-7; no clear D. The germline V gene encodes CDR1 SNHLY and CDR2 FYNNEI. This CDR3 is 13 amino acids long. V was trimmed by 4 bases and J by 2 bases, leaving 9 bases between them. CDR3 DNA sequence: TGTGCCAGCAGTGCGGGTTACACCTACGAGCAGTACTTC. Residues: CASSAGYTYEQYF.

This clonotype has a count of ten or more. J is TRBJ2-1 and V is TRBV19, with D maybe TRBD2 (5 bases). This CDR3 is 14 amino acids long. The V end lost 3 bases, the J end lost 8 bases, and 14 bases lay between the germline ends. CDR1 is LNHDA and CDR2 is SQIVND in the germline V gene (reference sequence). CDR3 amino acids: CASSISTPSYEQFF. The DNA of the CDR3 is TGTGCCAGTAGTATCTCAACCCCTAGCTATGAGCAGTTCTTC.

This clonotype was detected a few times. This chain links TRBV19 with TRBJ2-2; D ambiguous. With 6 bases removed from V and 2 bases from J, the gap between germline ends came to 10 bases. This CDR3 has 14 amino acids. Germline CDR1 is LNHDA and CDR2 is SQIVND (reference sequence). DNA for the CDR3: TGTGCCAGTAGGGTAGGAGCTAACACCGGGGAGCTGTTTTTT. It specifies CASRVGANTGELFF.

In this sample, this clonotype turned up many times. J is TRBJ2-5 and V is TRBV20-1; 11 bases line up with TRBD2. From germline, CDR1 is DFQATT and CDR2 SNEGSKA (reference sequence). V lost 5 bases, J lost 2 bases, and 4 bases stayed unmatched. CDR3 length: 14 residues. CDR3 nucleotides: TGCAGTGCTGCCGGGACTAGCGGACAAGAGACCCAGTACTTC. This translates into CSAAGTSGQETQYF.

V and J are TRBV30 and TRBJ1-1, with D possibly being TRBD1 (5 bases). V lost 3 bases and J 1 base, leaving 18 bases between the germline ends. CDR3 length: 16 amino acids. CDR1 is GTSNPN and CDR2 is SVGIG in the germline V gene (reference sequence). CDR3 amino acids: CAWRAEGSGRNTEAFF. The DNA for the CDR3 is TGTGCCTGGAGGGCGGAAGGGTCGGGGCGGAACACTGAAGCTTTCTTT.

This clonotype occurred many times. The rearrangement joins TRBV20-1 to TRBJ2-7, with D tentatively TRBD1 (5 bases). The CDR3 consists of 12 residues. Trimming shortened V by 2 bases and J by 2 bases, and 7 bases separated the two germline ends. Germline V gene sequence: CDR1 DFQATT, CDR2 SNEGSKA (reference sequence). CDR3 protein: CSARQGPYEQYF. The CDR3 DNA is TGCAGTGCTAGACAGGGCCCCTACGAGCAGTACTTC.

This clonotype was found a few times. The chain recombines TRBV6-1 with TRBJ2-3; the D gene is possibly TRBD1 (6 bases). The CDR3 loop spans 15 amino acids. The germline V gene has CDR1 MNHNS and CDR2 SASEGT. Trimming removed 5 bases from V and 3 bases from J, with 15 bases in between. CDR3 residues: CASSLRNRATDTQYF. CDR3 DNA sequence: TGTGCCAGCAGTCTGAGAAACAGGGCTACAGATACGCAGTATTTT.

This clonotype has just a few counts. The gene calls are TRBV4-1 and TRBJ2-7; TRBD1 aligns across 8 bases. The CDR3 is 15 amino acids. Germline CDR1 and CDR2: MGHRA and YSYEKL. Trimming removed 4 bases from V and 0 bases from J; junction bases left unmatched: 5. As DNA, the CDR3 is TGCGCCAGCAGCCGAGGGACAGGCGCCTCCTACGAGCAGTACTTC. It yields the protein CASSRGTGASYEQYF.

This clonotype occurred a few times. The chain recombines TRBV11-2 with TRBJ2-5; no definite D call. The V gene lost 1 base and the J gene lost 14 bases, with 11 bases spanning the gap. The CDR3 has 11 amino acids. CDR1 is SGHAT, CDR2 FQNNGV, per germline. The CDR3 sequence is CASSLGADAYF. The CDR3 DNA reads TGTGCCAGCAGCTTAGGGGCTGATGCCTACTTC.

This clonotype appeared many times. The J gene is TRBJ2-1, the V gene TRBV5-1; tentative D call: TRBD1 (6 bases). This CDR3 has 14 residues. V shed 2 bases and J shed 5 bases, with 11 bases lying between them. Germline-derived CDR1 and CDR2 are SGHRS and YFSETQ. CDR3 sequence: CASSLWGRDNEQFF. The CDR3 DNA reads TGCGCCAGCAGCTTATGGGGGCGCGACAATGAGCAGTTCTTC. Combining the CDR3 with reference TRBV5-1 and TRBJ2-1 gives the whole variable domain KAGVTQTPRYLIKTRGQQVTLSCSPISGHRSVSWYQQTPGQGLQFLFEYFSETQRNKGNFPGRFSGRQFSNSRSEMNVSTLELGDSALYLCASSLWGRDNEQFFGPGTRLTVL.

The V and J genes are TRBV10-3 and TRBJ2-7; D not resolved. The CDR3 sequence is 12 residues long. From germline, CDR1 is ENHRY and CDR2 SYGVKD. V lost 10 bases and J lost 2, with 12 bases in between. CDR3: CATRSSAYEQYF. The CDR3 coding sequence is TGTGCCACCCGATCGTCCGCCTACGAGCAGTACTTC.

The V gene is TRBV19, the J gene TRBJ2-7, with TRBD1 matching over 10 bases. The CDR3 consists of 16 residues. CDR1 and CDR2 from the germline V gene are LNHDA and SQIVND (reference sequence). J lost 2 bases, V lost 0 bases, and 4 bases had no gene match. The CDR3 DNA follows: TGTGCCAGTAGTATAGATCCCGGGACAGGGGCCTACGAGCAGTACTTC. Translating it yields CASSIDPGTGAYEQYF.

As DNA, the CDR3 is TGTGCCACCAGTGACCCCTTGGGGGGTGGAGAGACCCAGTACTTC. The encoded protein is CATSDPLGGGETQYF. This chain joins TRBV24-1 and TRBJ2-5, with a possible D match to TRBD2 (6 bases). Trimming took off 4 bases at V and 4 bases at J, with 15 bases between the two ends. Germline V gives CDR1 KGHDR, CDR2 SFDVKD. The CDR3 loop spans 15 amino acids.

This clonotype was seen ten or more times. The V and J genes are TRBV11-3 and TRBJ2-5, with 12 bases lining up with TRBD2. Germline CDR1 reads SGHNT; CDR2 reads YENEEA. The CDR3 has 16 amino acids. The ends lost 4 bases at V and 1 base at J; junction bases unmatched: 4. The CDR3 here is CASSSLAGGPQETQYF. CDR3 coding DNA: TGTGCCAGCAGCTCCCTAGCGGGAGGGCCCCAAGAGACCCAGTACTTC.

This clonotype was seen many times. V usage is TRBV11-2 and J usage is TRBJ2-7, with TRBD1 matching 8 bases. The CDR3 is 14 residues long. Germline V gene lookup returns CDR1 SGHAT and CDR2 FQNNGV. Trimming at V came to 4 bases and at J to 4 bases, leaving 6 bases not matched to a gene. CDR3 protein: CASSYAGGTYEQYF. The DNA for the CDR3 is TGTGCCAGCAGCTACGCAGGGGGCACATACGAGCAGTACTTC.